The 27 T cell receptor beta chains below were found in one sample sequenced in a study of shared clonotypes between healthy human individuals. Terminally differentiated effector memory CD45RA+ cells were excluded by CCR7 positive selection of CD45RO-negative cells. The method was immunoSEQ multiplex PCR; TCRdb's version includes in-frame clones alone and lacks a portion of them. The sample consists of under 700,000 clones, about 95% of them appearing once. Sequenced input: naive CD8+ T cells sorted from blood. The receptors shown here come from a woman aged 30 to 39 in good health.

The V gene is TRBV30, the J gene TRBJ2-3; D may be TRBD1 (6 bases). The ends were cut back, 4 bases at V and 2 bases at J, with 22 bases in the middle. The CDR3 covers 17 residues. CDR1 is GTSNPN and CDR2 is SVGIG in the germline V gene (reference sequence). The CDR3 loop reads CAWNTLHRETPTDTQYF. CDR3 nucleotide sequence: TGTGCCTGGAATACGTTACACAGGGAAACCCCCACAGATACGCAGTATTTT. The entire variable domain, with the rest obtained from reference TRBV30 and TRBJ2-3, is as follows: SQTIHQWPATLVQPVGSPLSLECTVEGTSNPNLYWYRQAAGRGLQLLFYSVGIGQISSEVPQNLSASRPQDRQFILSSKKLLLSDSGFYLCAWNTLHRETPTDTQYFGPGTRLTVL.

This sequence joins TRBV4-1 and TRBJ2-3, with 7 nucleotides matching TRBD2. Trimming took 1 base from V and 5 from J; bases not matched to a gene: 0. The CDR3 is made up of 13 amino acids. The germline gives CDR1 MGHRA, CDR2 YSYEKL. CDR3 residues: CASSQGGRDTQYF. The CDR3 coding sequence is TGCGCCAGCAGCCAAGGCGGGAGAGATACGCAGTATTTT.

The rearrangement uses TRBV5-4 and TRBJ2-3; no clear D. The germline V gene encodes CDR1 SGHNT and CDR2 YYREEE (reference sequence). CDR3 size: 15 residues. The V end lost 4 bases, the J end lost 2 bases, and 14 bases lay between the germline ends. The CDR3 DNA sequence: TGTGCCAGCAGCCAGGAATATTCGGCCACAGATACGCAGTATTTT. This codes for CASSQEYSATDTQYF.

The chain uses TRBV18 and TRBJ2-2; either TRBD1 or TRBD2 may supply D (5 bases each). Trimming removed 0 bases from V and 0 bases from J, with 14 bases in between. The CDR3 length is 18 residues. The germline CDR1 and CDR2 sequences are KGHSH and LQKENI. Here the CDR3 reads CASSPPLGTEPNTGELFF. The CDR3 DNA sequence: TGTGCCAGCTCACCACCGTTGGGGACGGAACCGAACACCGGGGAGCTGTTTTTT.

The chain is built from TRBV28 and TRBJ2-2; a possible D gene is TRBD1 (5 bases). The CDR3 extends over 12 amino acids. V was trimmed by 7 bases and J by 8 bases, leaving 11 bases between them. Germline V gene lookup returns CDR1 MDHEN and CDR2 SYDVKM. CDR3 nucleotide sequence: TGTGCCAGCACACCCCAGGGTGGGGAGCTGTTTTTT. It specifies CASTPQGGELFF.

The chain carries TRBV28 and TRBJ2-6; 7 nucleotides line up with TRBD2. V trimming: 3 bases; J trimming: 4 bases; junction bases outside the gene matches: 15. Germline V gives CDR1 MDHEN, CDR2 SYDVKM. This CDR3 has 19 amino acids. CDR3 loop: CASSLSIGGSLVGANVLTF. The DNA for the CDR3 is TGTGCCAGCAGTTTGTCGATTGGCGGGAGCCTCGTCGGGGCCAACGTCCTGACTTTC.

CDR3 region: CAISEPEKRNTEAFF. CDR3 nucleotides: TGTGCCATCAGTGAGCCAGAGAAGAGAAACACTGAAGCTTTCTTT. The J gene is TRBJ1-1, the V gene TRBV10-3, with D uncertain. Trimming took off 2 bases at V and 2 bases at J, with 12 bases between the two ends. This CDR3 spans 15 amino acids. Per the germline V gene, CDR1 is ENHRY and CDR2 is SYGVKD.

The chain joins TRBV10-1 to TRBJ1-1; D not certain. Trimming took off 0 bases at V and 7 bases at J, with 9 bases between the two ends. The CDR3 contains 13 residues. Germline assignment: CDR1 WNHNN and CDR2 SYGVQD (reference sequence). CDR3 DNA: TGCGCCAGCAGTGAGTCGGTATCTCTTGAAGCTTTCTTT. It translates to CASSESVSLEAFF.

The chain has TRBV28 and TRBJ2-7, with D tentatively TRBD1 or TRBD2 (6 bases each). Germline lookup yields CDR1 MDHEN and CDR2 SYDVKM. V shed 8 bases and J shed 6 bases, with 20 bases lying between them. The CDR3 spans 14 residues. The CDR3 region has the DNA TGTGCCAGCCGGGTGGCAGGGGACTCGGGCGAGCAGTACTTC. Its translation: CASRVAGDSGEQYF.

J is TRBJ2-7 and V is TRBV9; no definite D call. From germline, CDR1 is SGDLS and CDR2 YYNGEE. Trimming took off 4 bases at V and 5 bases at J, with 10 bases between the two ends. The CDR3 is made up of 12 amino acids. CDR3 sequence: CASSTLDDEQYF. DNA of the CDR3: TGTGCCAGCAGCACCCTTGACGACGAGCAGTACTTC.

The V and J genes are TRBV27 and TRBJ2-2; 11 bases match TRBD2. Losses at the gene ends were 5 bases for V and 3 bases for J; bases not matched to a gene: 14. The germline gives CDR1 MNHEY, CDR2 SMNVEV (reference sequence). This CDR3 has 19 amino acids. The CDR3 nucleotides read TGTGCCAGCAGTCTATTGACCACTACTAGCGGGAGAGACACCGGGGAGCTGTTTTTT. Its protein product is CASSLLTTTSGRDTGELFF.

The genes are TRBV11-2 and TRBJ2-5; D is possibly TRBD1 or TRBD2 (5 bases each). With the DNA end fitting TRBJ2-7 better, the J assignment may be wrong. The CDR3 loop spans 14 amino acids. The germline V gene encodes CDR1 SGHAT and CDR2 FQNNGV. The CDR3 DNA reads as TGTGCCAGCAGTAACACCAGGGACCCCTACGAGCAGTACTTC. This encodes CASSNTRDPYEQYF.

V usage is TRBV28 and J usage is TRBJ2-2; perhaps TRBD1 as D (5 bases). This CDR3 comprises 13 residues. Germline V gives CDR1 MDHEN, CDR2 SYDVKM. V lost 6 bases and J 4 bases, leaving 9 bases between the germline ends. CDR3 DNA: TGTGCCAGCAGGGACAAAACCACCGGGGAGCTGTTTTTT. It translates to CASRDKTTGELFF.

The rearrangement joins TRBV27 to TRBJ2-7; 8 bases are a match to TRBD1. Germline V lookup: CDR1 MNHEY, CDR2 SMNVEV (reference sequence). There are 14 residues in the CDR3. The J segment lost 2 bases and the V segment lost 8 bases, leaving 8 bases of the junction unmatched. CDR3: CASRRTGKPYEQYF. The CDR3 DNA reads as TGTGCCAGCCGCAGGACAGGGAAGCCCTACGAGCAGTACTTC.

The chain joins TRBV27 to TRBJ1-3; 8 nucleotides agree with TRBD1. With 6 bases clipped from V and 4 bases from J, the junction kept 8 bases outside the gene matches. CDR1 and CDR2 from the germline V gene are MNHEY and SMNVEV (reference sequence). The CDR3 spans 15 residues. The chain's CDR3 is CASSERTGIGNTIYF. The CDR3 bases are TGTGCCAGCAGCGAAAGGACAGGGATAGGAAACACCATATATTTT.

The rearrangement joins TRBV5-1 to TRBJ1-1; a possible D gene is TRBD1 (5 bases). The V gene's germline CDR1 is SGHRS and CDR2 YFSETQ. CDR3 size: 15 residues. Trimming removed 4 bases from V and 0 bases from J, with 13 bases in between. The CDR3 DNA sequence: TGCGCCAGCAGCGGGGGAAGGACGGTGAACACTGAAGCTTTCTTT. Its translation is CASSGGRTVNTEAFF.

The chain has TRBV27 and TRBJ2-7; tentative D call: TRBD1 (5 bases). V was shortened by 11 bases and J by 6 bases, with 11 bases between the two germline ends. Germline CDR1 and CDR2: MNHEY and SMNVEV (reference sequence). The CDR3 runs to 10 residues. The CDR3 DNA is TGTGCCGTAGGGGAAACCGAGCAGTACTTC. It translates to CAVGETEQYF.

The CDR3 protein is CASSYPGNTIYF. As DNA, the CDR3 is TGCGCCAGCAGTTATCCTGGAAACACCATATATTTT. The chain has TRBV4-1 and TRBJ1-3, with D unclear. Germline V CDR1 and CDR2: MGHRA, YSYEKL. CDR3 size: 12 residues. V was pared by 6 bases and J by 2 bases, with 5 bases between.

The chain joins TRBV30 to TRBJ1-2, with D unresolved. Germline V gene lookup returns CDR1 GTSNPN and CDR2 SVGIG (reference sequence). Trimming left V 0 bases short and J 6 bases short, with 11 bases between. The CDR3 runs 13 residues. In DNA form, the CDR3 reads TGTGCCTGGAGTGTATTGGACCCAGATGGCTACACCTTC. Amino acids: CAWSVLDPDGYTF.

J is TRBJ2-7 and V is TRBV13, with no clear D. Trimming removed 1 base from V and 3 bases from J, with 7 bases in between. Germline V CDR1 and CDR2: PRHDT, FYEKMQ (reference sequence). The CDR3 contains 13 residues. The CDR3 loop reads CASSLDGYYEQYF. DNA for the CDR3: TGTGCCAGCAGCTTAGACGGTTACTACGAGCAGTACTTC. Using reference TRBV13 and TRBJ2-7 for the parts outside the CDR3, the full variable domain is AAGVIQSPRHLIKEKRETATLKCYPIPRHDTVYWYQQGPGQDPQFLISFYEKMQSDKGSIPDRFSAQQFSDYHSELNMSSLELGDSALYFCASSLDGYYEQYFGPGTRLTVT.

This chain links TRBV27 with TRBJ2-7; the match to TRBD2 covers 11 bases. This CDR3 is built from 13 residues. The junction had 7 bases not matched to a gene; V was cut back by 8 bases and J by 7 bases. Per the germline V gene, CDR1 is MNHEY and CDR2 is SMNVEV (reference sequence). CDR3 loop: CASLAGGPDEQYF. The CDR3 DNA reads TGTGCCAGCTTAGCGGGAGGGCCCGATGAGCAGTACTTC.

This clone came up once. The chain couples TRBV5-4 to TRBJ2-2; the match to TRBD2 covers 10 bases. With 4 bases clipped from V and 6 bases from J, the junction kept 15 bases outside the gene matches. The CDR3 is 18 amino acids. Per germline, CDR1 SGHNT and CDR2 YYREEE (reference sequence). CDR3 DNA sequence: TGTGCCAGCAGCCGGCCCTCGAGCGGGAGGGGTCTGTCCGGGGAGCTGTTTTTT. It codes for CASSRPSSGRGLSGELFF.

For the CDR3, the DNA is TGCACCAGCAGCCAGGCTAAATCGGCCACCGGGGAGCTGTTTTTT. Its translation is CTSSQAKSATGELFF. The rearrangement joins TRBV1 to TRBJ2-2. TRBV1 is a pseudogene. CDR3 length: 15 residues.

The chain employs TRBV28 and TRBJ2-5; D is possibly TRBD1 or TRBD2 (6 bases each). The J call could be wrong; TRBJ2-7 is a better fit for the DNA end. The CDR3 is 16 amino acids. Germline V gene sequence: CDR1 MDHEN, CDR2 SYDVKM. CDR3 nucleotide sequence: TGTGCCAGCAGTTTGTCCGCGGGACAAGACCTTTACGAGCAGTACTTC. Its translation is CASSLSAGQDLYEQYF.

The chain carries TRBV5-4 and TRBJ2-1; D call uncertain. CDR3 length: 14 amino acids. Germline values: CDR1 SGHNT, CDR2 YYREEE (reference sequence). V lost 3 bases to trimming and J lost 8 bases, with 15 bases between them. CDR3 sequence: CASSSEMTWDEQFF. The CDR3 coding sequence is TGTGCCAGCAGCTCCGAAATGACATGGGATGAGCAGTTCTTC. Supplemented by reference TRBV5-4 and TRBJ2-1, the full variable domain reads ETGVTQSPTHLIKTRGQQVTLRCSSQSGHNTVSWYQQALGQGPQFIFQYYREEENGRGNFPPRFSGLQFPNYSSELNVNALELDDSALYLCASSSEMTWDEQFFGPGTRLTVL.

This chain joins TRBV4-2 and TRBJ2-1, with unresolved D. With 0 bases removed from V and 8 bases from J, the gap between germline ends came to 14 bases. Germline values: CDR1 LGHNA, CDR2 YNFKEQ. This CDR3 comprises 15 residues. The CDR3 sequence is CASSQEVSSPHEQFF. The CDR3 DNA reads as TGTGCCAGCAGCCAAGAGGTTTCCTCGCCCCATGAGCAGTTCTTC.

This clone is a singleton in its sample. This chain connects TRBV27 to TRBJ1-1; D possibly corresponds to TRBD1 (5 bases). This CDR3 has 14 amino acids. Trimming took off 2 bases at V and 7 bases at J, with 14 bases between the two ends. Germline V gene lookup returns CDR1 MNHEY and CDR2 SMNVEV (reference sequence). The CDR3 DNA reads as TGTGCCAGCAGTTTAATTGGTGGGAGGGGTGAAGCTTTCTTT. Translation: CASSLIGGRGEAFF.